The present T cell receptor (beta chain) was sequenced within a study of blood T cell repertoires in COVID-19. This clone was picked up one time. Germline V CDR1 and CDR2: ENHRY, SYGVKD. The CDR3 is 13 residues long. Trimming cost V 7 bases and J 4 bases, with 11 bases left between them. Original processing methods: Amplification of reference gene primers was used by the study to estimate nucleated cell counts. Measured with immunoSEQ multiplex PCR; TCRdb has only the in-frame clones, and not every one. Clonal size and the V and J genes are those of that table, whereas D and trimming came from the DNA. The sample shows tens of thousands of clones, over 75% of them seen only once.

V is TRBV10-3 and J is TRBJ1-5; D gene uncertain. The sequenced material came from peripheral blood. The origin of this receptor is a woman in her 70s with acute or convalescent COVID-19. In DNA, the CDR3 is TGTGCCATCACCCCAGGTGGAAATCAGCCCCAGCATTTT. It codes for CAITPGGNQPQHF.